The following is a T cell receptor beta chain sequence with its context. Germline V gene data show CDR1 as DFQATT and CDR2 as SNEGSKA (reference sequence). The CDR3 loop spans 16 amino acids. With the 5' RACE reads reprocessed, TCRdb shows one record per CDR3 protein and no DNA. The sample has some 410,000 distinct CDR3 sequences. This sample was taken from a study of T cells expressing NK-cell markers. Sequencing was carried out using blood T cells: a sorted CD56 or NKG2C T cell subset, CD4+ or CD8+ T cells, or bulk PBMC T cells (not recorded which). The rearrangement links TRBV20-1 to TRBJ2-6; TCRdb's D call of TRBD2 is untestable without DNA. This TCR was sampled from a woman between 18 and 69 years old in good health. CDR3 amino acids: CSARDSAGLGANVLTF.